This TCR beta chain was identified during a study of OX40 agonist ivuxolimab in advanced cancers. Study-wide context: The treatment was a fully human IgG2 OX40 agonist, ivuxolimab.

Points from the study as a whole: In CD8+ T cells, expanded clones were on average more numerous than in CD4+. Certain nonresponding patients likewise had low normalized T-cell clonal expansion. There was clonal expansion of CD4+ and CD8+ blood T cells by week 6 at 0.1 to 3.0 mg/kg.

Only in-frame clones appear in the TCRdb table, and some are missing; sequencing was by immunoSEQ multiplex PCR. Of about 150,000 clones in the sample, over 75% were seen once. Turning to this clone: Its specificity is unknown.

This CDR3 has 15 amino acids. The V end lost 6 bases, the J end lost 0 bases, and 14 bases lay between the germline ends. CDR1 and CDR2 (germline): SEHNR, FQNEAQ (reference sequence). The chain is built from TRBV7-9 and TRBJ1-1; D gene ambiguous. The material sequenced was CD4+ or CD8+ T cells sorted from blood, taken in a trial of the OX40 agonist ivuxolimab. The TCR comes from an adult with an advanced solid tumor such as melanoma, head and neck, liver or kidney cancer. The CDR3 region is CASRQKSGMNTEAFF. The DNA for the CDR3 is TGTGCCAGCAGACAGAAATCGGGGATGAACACTGAAGCTTTCTTT.